This TCR beta chain originates from a study of technical replicates of blood from a few donors. Germline V CDR1 and CDR2: SNHLY, FYNNEI. The trim removed 1 base at V and 2 bases at J, leaving 11 bases unmatched. The CDR3 is 18 residues long. Profiling relied on immunoSEQ multiplex PCR, and the TCRdb table lists in-frame clones only, not all of them. This sample has 11,000 to 15,000 clones, with 84% found just once. The TCR was taken from a human donor in good health. The gene calls are TRBV2 and TRBJ1-1, with 9 bases fitting TRBD1. The sample comprised PBMCs. CDR3 region: CASSEGDMRDRVNTEAFF. CDR3 in DNA: TGTGCCAGCAGTGAAGGGGATATGCGGGACAGGGTTAACACTGAAGCTTTCTTT.